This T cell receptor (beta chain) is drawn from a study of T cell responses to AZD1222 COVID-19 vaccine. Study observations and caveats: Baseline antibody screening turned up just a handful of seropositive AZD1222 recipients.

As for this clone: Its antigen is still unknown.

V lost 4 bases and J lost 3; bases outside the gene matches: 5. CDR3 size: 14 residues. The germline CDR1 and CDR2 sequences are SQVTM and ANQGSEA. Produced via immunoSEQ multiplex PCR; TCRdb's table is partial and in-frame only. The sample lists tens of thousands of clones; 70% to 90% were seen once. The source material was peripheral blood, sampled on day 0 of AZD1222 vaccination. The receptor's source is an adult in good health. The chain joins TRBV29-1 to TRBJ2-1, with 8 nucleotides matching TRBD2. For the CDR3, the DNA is TGCAGCGTTGTCGGCGCGGGAGGCTACAATGAGCAGTTCTTC. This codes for CSVVGAGGYNEQFF.